Each of the 24 T cell receptor beta chains below was sequenced from the same sample in a study of cytomegalovirus exposure and HLA in healthy donors (dated by TCRdb to the late 2010s). The library was obtained by the immunoSEQ multiplex PCR assay. The multiplex PCR relied on a mix of 60 forward primers for TCR Vbeta segments and 13 reverse primers for TCR Jbeta segments. The source is immuneACCESS, and TCRdb retained only in-frame sequences with V and J called. Part of the clones is not carried over; for the studies checked, unresolved V genes explain less than half of this, and the remainder is unexplained. The sample table shows about 150,000 clones, and around 75% are seen once. Approximately 8% of the sample rests with the top ten. Sequencing was performed on PBMCs. The receptors were sampled from a man aged 25 to 40 in good health and CMV-seropositive.

This sequence joins TRBV5-1 and TRBJ2-7, with TRBD2 matching 10 bases. The CDR3 contains 16 residues. CDR1 is SGHRS, CDR2 YFSETQ, per germline. Losses at the gene ends were 4 bases for V and 6 bases for J; bases not matched to a gene: 13. The CDR3 spells CASSPFSSGGLLEQYF. For the CDR3, the DNA is TGCGCCAGCAGCCCCTTTTCTAGCGGGGGTCTGCTCGAGCAGTACTTC. The variable domain in full, with the rest retrieved from reference TRBV5-1 and TRBJ2-7, is KAGVTQTPRYLIKTRGQQVTLSCSPISGHRSVSWYQQTPGQGLQFLFEYFSETQRNKGNFPGRFSGRQFSNSRSEMNVSTLELGDSALYLCASSPFSSGGLLEQYFGPGTRLTVT.

The chain joins TRBV7-2 to TRBJ1-1; no definite D call. V lost 5 bases to trimming and J lost 6 bases, with 7 bases between them. The CDR3 spans 11 residues. Germline assignment: CDR1 SGHTA and CDR2 FQGNSA. DNA for the CDR3: TGTGCCAGCAGCCTCCAGGCTGAAGCTTTCTTT. Translated, it gives CASSLQAEAFF.

This chain uses TRBV27 with TRBJ2-2, with 13 bases matching TRBD2. The germline V gene has CDR1 MNHEY and CDR2 SMNVEV (reference sequence). The length of the CDR3 is 18 residues. The V gene end was trimmed by 6 bases and the J gene end by 7 bases; junction bases not matched to a gene: 14. CDR3 nucleotides: TGTGCCAGCAGCCTAAGAGGAGGGACTAGCGGGATCATCGGGGAGCTGTTTTTT. It is translated as CASSLRGGTSGIIGELFF.

This clone was counted a single time. The rearrangement uses TRBV5-1 and TRBJ2-7, with 8 bases fitting TRBD1. V trimming: 0 bases; J trimming: 3 bases; junction bases outside the gene matches: 5. This CDR3 has 15 residues. CDR1 and CDR2 (germline): SGHRS, YFSETQ. CDR3 nucleotides: TGCGCCAGCAGCTTGGGAGGGACAGGACTCTACGAGCAGTACTTC. Protein sequence: CASSLGGTGLYEQYF.

This clone has only a few counts. V and J are TRBV7-3 and TRBJ2-5, with TRBD2 identical over 7 bases. Germline-derived CDR1 and CDR2 are SGHTA and FQGTGA. V shed 2 bases, J shed 5 bases, and the junction held 2 bases outside the gene matches. The CDR3 extends over 13 amino acids. CDR3 nucleotides: TGTGCCAGCAGCTTAGGGGGAGGGGAGACCCAGTACTTC. Translating gives CASSLGGGETQYF.

This clone has a handful of counts. This chain connects TRBV19 to TRBJ1-2; D may be TRBD1 (6 bases). Germline V gives CDR1 LNHDA, CDR2 SQIVND (reference sequence). The CDR3 is 13 amino acids. Trimming left V 3 bases short and J 8 bases short, with 13 bases between. The CDR3 sequence is CASSIEGERGYTF. The DNA for the CDR3 is TGTGCCAGTAGTATTGAGGGGGAAAGGGGCTACACCTTC. The full variable domain, in which reference TRBV19 and TRBJ1-2 provide the parts outside the CDR3, is DGGITQSPKYLFRKEGQNVTLSCEQNLNHDAMYWYRQDPGQGLRLIYYSQIVNDFQKGDIAEGYSVSREKKESFPLTVTSAQKNPTAFYLCASSIEGERGYTFGSGTRLTVV.

The chain links TRBV28 to TRBJ2-1; 8 bases are shared with TRBD1. This CDR3 region has 13 residues. V dropped 5 bases and J dropped 4; count of bases not matched to a gene: 1. In germline, CDR1 is MDHEN, CDR2 SYDVKM. The CDR3 is CASSGQGYNEQFF. As DNA, the CDR3 is TGTGCCAGCAGTGGACAGGGTTACAATGAGCAGTTCTTC.

This chain connects TRBV9 to TRBJ2-3, with 8 bases that match TRBD2. This CDR3 contains 16 residues. Germline V lookup: CDR1 SGDLS, CDR2 YYNGEE. V trimming: 0 bases; J trimming: 0 bases; junction bases outside the gene matches: 3. The CDR3 bases are TGTGCCAGCAGCGTAGGGCCTAGCGGGAGCACAGATACGCAGTATTTT. As protein: CASSVGPSGSTDTQYF.

V is TRBV19 and J is TRBJ1-6; D possibly corresponds to TRBD1 (6 bases). Germline V CDR1 and CDR2: LNHDA, SQIVND (reference sequence). V dropped 6 bases and J dropped 5 bases, with 14 bases sitting between them. The CDR3 spans 15 residues. The chain's CDR3 is CASSVWTADNSPLHF. CDR3 sequence (DNA): TGTGCCAGTAGCGTGTGGACAGCGGATAATTCACCCCTCCACTTT.

The rearrangement joins TRBV28 to TRBJ1-2; a weak D match, TRBD1 (5 bases). The CDR3 is 15 residues long. CDR1 and CDR2 (germline): MDHEN, SYDVKM. Trimming took 3 bases from V and 2 from J, leaving 13 bases between them. The CDR3 region is CASSFGWGGNYGYTF. CDR3 DNA sequence: TGTGCCAGCAGTTTTGGATGGGGGGGGAACTATGGCTACACCTTC.

The gene calls are TRBV10-1 and TRBJ2-4; 8 bases are a match to TRBD2. J was trimmed by 6 bases and V by 8 bases; bases with no gene match: 12. In germline, CDR1 is WNHNN, CDR2 SYGVQD (reference sequence). The CDR3 is 15 amino acids. The CDR3 is CASFQPLLAVNIQYF. The CDR3 bases are TGCGCCAGCTTTCAACCCCTACTAGCGGTAAACATTCAGTACTTC.

CDR3 sequence: CASSVDRNTEAFF. CDR3 nucleotides: TGTGCCAGCAGTGTTGACAGGAACACTGAAGCTTTCTTT. The chain carries TRBV11-1 and TRBJ1-1, with a possible D match to TRBD1 (5 bases). The CDR3 runs to 13 residues. Trimming took off 6 bases at V and 1 base at J, with 9 bases between the two ends. Germline-derived CDR1 and CDR2 are SGHAT and FQDESV (reference sequence).

The chain has TRBV27 and TRBJ1-2, with D possibly matching TRBD1 (6 bases). This CDR3 comprises 14 residues. Germline CDR1 reads MNHEY; CDR2 reads SMNVEV (reference sequence). The V end was cut by 2 bases, the J end by 6 bases, with 13 bases between. The CDR3 sequence: CASSLEGGRDGYTF. The CDR3 DNA follows: TGTGCCAGCAGTTTAGAGGGGGGGAGGGATGGCTACACCTTC.

The rearrangement joins TRBV2 to TRBJ1-5, with 8 bases lining up with TRBD1. This CDR3 has 14 residues. CDR1 is SNHLY, CDR2 FYNNEI, per germline. V lost 4 bases and J lost 5; bases outside the gene matches: 4. CDR3 region: CASSGGQGDQPQHF. Written as DNA, the CDR3 is TGTGCCAGCAGTGGAGGACAGGGCGATCAGCCCCAGCATTTT. The full variable domain, rest sourced from reference TRBV2 and TRBJ1-5, is EPEVTQTPSHQVTQMGQEVILRCVPISNHLYFYWYRQILGQKVEFLVSFYNNEISEKSEIFDDQFSVERPDGSNFTLKIRSTKLEDSAMYFCASSGGQGDQPQHFGDGTRLSIL.

This clone was detected once. The gene calls are TRBV23-1 and TRBJ1-2; D may be TRBD1 (5 bases). TRBV23-1 is an ORF; its function is uncertain. Trimming stripped 2 bases from V and 5 bases from J, with 18 bases between. This CDR3 comprises 16 residues. For the CDR3, the DNA is TGCGCCAGCAGTCAACCGCGGGACTCAAGAAGGTATGGCTACACCTTC. This codes for CASSQPRDSRRYGYTF.

In nucleotides, the CDR3 is TGTGCCAGCAGTTTTGATAACACCTACGAGCAGTACTTC. As protein: CASSFDNTYEQYF. The gene calls are TRBV6-5 and TRBJ2-7, with D hard to call. V lost 4 bases and J lost 2, with 9 bases in between. Germline loops: CDR1 MNHEY, CDR2 SVGAGI. The CDR3 length is 13 residues.

The chain recombines TRBV5-1 with TRBJ2-6; 7 bases fit TRBD2. The CDR3 is 16 residues long. V was pared by 3 bases and J by 0 bases, with 3 bases of the junction left unmatched. Germline V gene sequence: CDR1 SGHRS, CDR2 YFSETQ. CDR3 region: CASSWGGISGANVLTF. DNA of the CDR3: TGCGCCAGCAGCTGGGGGGGGATCTCTGGGGCCAACGTCCTGACTTTC. The full variable domain, its missing parts supplied by reference TRBV5-1 and TRBJ2-6, is KAGVTQTPRYLIKTRGQQVTLSCSPISGHRSVSWYQQTPGQGLQFLFEYFSETQRNKGNFPGRFSGRQFSNSRSEMNVSTLELGDSALYLCASSWGGISGANVLTFGAGSRLTVL.

V usage is TRBV19 and J usage is TRBJ2-3; 11 bases map to TRBD1. Germline V gene lookup returns CDR1 LNHDA and CDR2 SQIVND (reference sequence). The CDR3 has 16 amino acids. Trimming cost V 3 bases and J 1 base; bases outside gene matches: 3. The CDR3 reads CASSIRTGGGTDTQYF. The CDR3 region has the DNA TGTGCCAGTAGTATCCGGACAGGGGGCGGCACAGATACGCAGTATTTT.

A few counts support this clone. V gene TRBV5-6 combines with J gene TRBJ1-2; 9 bases match TRBD1. V gave up 4 bases and J gave up 9 bases; unmatched junction bases: 4. This CDR3 contains 12 residues. The germline V gene has CDR1 SGHDT and CDR2 YYEEEE. DNA of the CDR3: TGTGCCAGCAGCACCGGACAGGGGAGCTACACCTTC. As protein: CASSTGQGSYTF.

The chain recombines TRBV5-1 with TRBJ1-4; D uncertain. The CDR3 spans 15 residues. From germline, CDR1 is SGHRS and CDR2 YFSETQ. Trimming cost V 0 bases and J 4 bases, with 10 bases left between them. The CDR3 sequence: CASSLDLTSNEKLFF. The CDR3, as DNA: TGCGCCAGCAGCTTGGATTTAACAAGTAATGAAAAACTGTTTTTT.

About this clone itself: Other DNA sequences in this specimen translate into the identical CDR3. The CDR3 loop is CATSGGSTSYEQYF. The CDR3 DNA follows: TGTGCCACCAGCGGCGGGAGTACTTCTTACGAGCAGTACTTC. V gene TRBV15 combines with J gene TRBJ2-7; 7 nucleotides match TRBD2. Germline V lookup: CDR1 LNHNV, CDR2 YYDKDF (reference sequence). The trim removed 5 bases at V and 4 bases at J, leaving 8 bases unmatched. CDR3 size: 14 residues.

V gene TRBV7-6 combines with J gene TRBJ2-1; TRBD1 matches 8 bases. CDR1 is SGHVS and CDR2 is FNYEAQ in the germline V gene. The CDR3 contains 15 residues. J was trimmed by 7 bases and V by 1 base; bases with no gene match: 6. The CDR3 nucleotides are TGTGCCAGCAGCTTAGGTCAGGGGGCGGGGAATGAGCAGTTCTTC. This translates into CASSLGQGAGNEQFF.

The CDR3: CASSQMDRARTEAFF. Here the CDR3 DNA reads TGCGCCAGCAGCCAGATGGACAGGGCTCGGACTGAAGCTTTCTTT. V gene TRBV4-3 combines with J gene TRBJ1-1; 8 bases align to TRBD1. The CDR3 length is 15 residues. From germline, CDR1 is LGHNA and CDR2 YSLEER. The V segment lost 3 bases and the J segment 5 bases; nucleotides outside the gene matches: 8.

The chain is built from TRBV7-2 and TRBJ2-1; TRBD2 matches 12 bases. V was clipped by 5 bases and J by 5 bases; unmatched bases: 4. Germline loops: CDR1 SGHTA, CDR2 FQGNSA. The CDR3 spans 15 residues. The CDR3 DNA reads as TGTGCCAGCAGCCGGACTAGCGGGGTAAACAATGAGCAGTTCTTC. This translates into CASSRTSGVNNEQFF.